This T cell receptor beta chain was sequenced during a study of shared clonotypes between healthy human individuals. Overall study context: Three plates were used per donor for CD4 naive, three for CD4 memory, two for CD8 naive and one for CD8 memory.

CDR3 size: 14 residues. The ends were cut back, 4 bases at V and 2 bases at J, with 13 bases in the middle. The germline V gene has CDR1 SGHNT and CDR2 YYREEE (reference sequence). The assay used deep level. TCRdb keeps only in-frame clones here, not all; method: immunoSEQ multiplex PCR. The table lists roughly 1.5 million clones, 98% of them singletons. Within Nashville, Tennessee resided all donors, each a Caucasian adult. Sequencing used naive CD4+ T cells sorted from blood. The subset here: CD45RA+ positively selected. The sequence was collected from a man younger than 40 in good health. J is TRBJ2-7 and V is TRBV5-4, with TRBD2 as a possible D gene (6 bases). CDR3 coding DNA: TGTGCCAGCAGCGTGGGGGGAGCACCCTACGAGCAGTACTTC. Its protein product is CASSVGGAPYEQYF.